Here is one T cell receptor (beta chain) with its context. Its antigen is currently unknown. Time point of the sample: week 23, last vaccination. Doses comprised 300 ug of mutant IDH1 20-mer peptide each, plus topical imiquimod. The source of the sample is a study of a mutant IDH1 vaccine in newly diagnosed glioma. For the study at large: There were roughly 60% males and around 38% females among treated patients, whose mean age was 40.4 years. Antecedent treatment encompassed radiotherapy, temozolomide, or their combination; the majority received both.

Generated by immunoSEQ multiplex PCR, the TCRdb table keeps only in-frame clones and is missing some. This repertoire shows approximately 82,000 clones, 85% found once; its top ten account for roughly 2%. This CDR3 spans 13 amino acids. V lost 6 bases and J lost 0, with 8 bases in between. Germline CDR1 and CDR2: KGHSH and LQKENI. The rearrangement links TRBV18 to TRBJ1-1, with D possibly matching TRBD1 (5 bases). Sequencing was performed on PBMCs, taken from a glioma patient whose treatment included an IDH1 peptide vaccine. The origin of this receptor is a man aged 25 to 40 with glioma. Some clones in this sample may be carry-over from other donors' samples. The CDR3 loop is CASSPGLNTEAFF. The CDR3 DNA reads as TGTGCCAGCTCCCCGGGACTGAACACTGAAGCTTTCTTT. The variable domain in full, completed from reference TRBV18 and TRBJ1-1, reads NAGVMQNPRHLVRRRGQEARLRCSPMKGHSHVYWYRQLPEEGLKFMVYLQKENIIDESGMPKERFSAEFPKEGPSILRIQQVVRGDSAAYFCASSPGLNTEAFFGQGTRLTVV.